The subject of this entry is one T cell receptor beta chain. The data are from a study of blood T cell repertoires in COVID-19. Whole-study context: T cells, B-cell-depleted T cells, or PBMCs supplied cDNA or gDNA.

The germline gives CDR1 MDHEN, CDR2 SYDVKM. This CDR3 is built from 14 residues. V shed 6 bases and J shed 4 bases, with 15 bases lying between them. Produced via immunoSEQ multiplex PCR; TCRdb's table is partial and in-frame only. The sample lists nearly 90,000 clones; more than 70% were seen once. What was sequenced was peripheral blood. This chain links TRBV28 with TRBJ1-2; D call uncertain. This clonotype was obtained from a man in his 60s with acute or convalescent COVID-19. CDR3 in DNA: TGTGCCAGCAGACTAATCGGACTGGTCTATGGCTACACCTTC. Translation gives CASRLIGLVYGYTF.